Listed below are T cell receptor beta chains from one sample, sequenced in a study of T cells in Graves' hyperthyroidism and ophthalmopathy. TCRdb redid the calling of the multiplex PCR reads with MiXCR, one entry per CDR3 protein. The sample has a few hundred thousand distinct CDR3 sequences, 19% seen once. Sequencing was carried out using blood. Receptor source: a woman younger than 35 with Graves' hyperthyroidism. Both conserved end residues are part of each CDR3. Each record gives: V gene, D gene, J gene, clone size, CDR3 protein, CDR3 DNA. D genes are given only for firm matches. A row's size may be missing; if present it is once, few, many or a size class.

TRBV25-1,-,TRBJ1-2,many,CASRQLWGGGYTF,TGTGCCAGCCGTCAACTTTGGGGAGGTGGCTACACCTTC
TRBV9,-,TRBJ2-7,many,CASSHMDGSSYEQYF,TGTGCCAGCAGTCACATGGACGGATCCTCCTACGAGCAGTACTTC
TRBV20-1,TRBD2,TRBJ2-2,many,CSANILAANTGELFF,TGCAGTGCCAACATACTAGCGGCCAACACCGGGGAGCTGTTTTTT
TRBV6-1,TRBD2,TRBJ2-7,-,CASRLAGTDYEQYF,TGTGCCAGCAGACTAGCGGGGACCGATTACGAGCAGTACTTC
TRBV11-1,-,TRBJ2-2,-,CASSLAGIYNGELFF,TGTGCCAGCAGCTTAGCGGGCATATACAACGGGGAGCTGTTTTTT
TRBV6-1,-,TRBJ2-3,few,CASSTPTSTDTQYF,TGTGCCAGCAGTACCCCGACTAGCACAGATACGCAGTATTTT
TRBV27,TRBD1,TRBJ1-1,-,CASSFRDRKTEAFF,TGTGCCAGCAGTTTCCGGGACAGGAAAACTGAAGCTTTCTTT
TRBV19,-,TRBJ1-1,many,CASSIVGAYTEAFF,TGTGCCAGTAGTATAGTCGGGGCTTACACTGAAGCTTTCTTT
TRBV20-1,-,TRBJ1-5,many,CSAIMGNSQPQHF,TGCAGTGCTATCATGGGGAATAGTCAGCCCCAGCATTTT
TRBV7-3,-,TRBJ2-1,-,CASSFGVGNEQFF,TGTGCCAGCAGCTTTGGGGTTGGAAATGAGCAGTTCTTC
TRBV20-1,-,TRBJ2-7,-,CSARRDSRPILSYEQYF,TGCAGTGCCCGAAGGGACTCCCGGCCGATACTCTCCTACGAGCAGTACTTC
TRBV3-1,-,TRBJ2-7,-,CASSQSPVYEQYF,TGTGCCAGCAGCCAATCCCCGGTCTACGAGCAGTACTTC
TRBV19,-,TRBJ2-5,few,CASSPLAEQETQYF,TGTGCCAGTAGTCCTCTAGCAGAACAAGAGACCCAGTACTTC
TRBV20-1,-,TRBJ1-5,many,CSAVEANQPQHF,TGCAGTGCCGTTGAGGCGAATCAGCCCCAGCATTTT
TRBV6-5,-,TRBJ1-2,many,CASSYSAGGYTF,TGTGCCAGCAGTTACTCGGCAGGTGGCTACACCTTC
TRBV7-8,-,TRBJ2-7,-,CASSLNGVTYEQYF,TGTGCCAGCAGCTTAAACGGAGTGACCTACGAGCAGTACTTC
TRBV6-1,-,TRBJ1-1,-,CASSDGPWGEAFF,TGTGCCAGCAGTGACGGGCCATGGGGTGAAGCTTTCTTT
TRBV19,-,TRBJ1-2,-,CASSIQGFRTGYTF,TGTGCCAGTAGTATCCAGGGATTTCGGACTGGCTACACCTTC
TRBV12-3/TRBV12-4,-,TRBJ1-2,many,CASSFGAGYTF,TGTGCCAGCAGTTTTGGGGCTGGCTACACCTTC
TRBV20-1,-,TRBJ2-2,-,CSARDRGGNTGELFF,TGCAGTGCTAGAGATAGGGGGGGGAACACCGGGGAGCTGTTTTTT
TRBV2,-,TRBJ1-2,once,CASTVAVGHGYTF,TGTGCCAGCACCGTAGCGGTAGGGCATGGCTACACCTTC
TRBV5-1,-,TRBJ1-3,many,CASSSLDGNTIYF,TGCGCCAGCAGCTCTCTGGACGGAAACACCATATATTTT
TRBV29-1,-,TRBJ1-1,many,CSVTGTLNTEAFF,TGCAGCGTTACCGGGACACTGAACACTGAAGCTTTCTTT
TRBV5-8,-,TRBJ1-3,many,CASSLGRAGNTIYF,TGTGCCAGCAGCTTGGGAAGGGCTGGAAACACCATATATTTT